One sample yielded the 8 T cell receptor beta chains listed below, sequenced in a study of shared clonotypes between healthy human individuals. Assay: immunoSEQ multiplex PCR; the TCRdb copy retains only in-frame clones and omits some. The data hold about 510,000 clones, with 95% to 97% observed a single time. Input material: naive CD4+ T cells sorted from blood. Subset specified: CD45RA+ positively selected. Every receptor here comes from a woman in her thirties in good health.

The chain links TRBV7-2 to TRBJ2-3, with 8 bases matching TRBD1. The CDR3 runs 14 residues. V gave up 5 bases and J gave up 2 bases; unmatched junction bases: 3. Germline V CDR1 and CDR2: SGHTA, FQGNSA. CDR3 sequence: CASSTTGATDTQYF. The CDR3 DNA reads as TGTGCCAGCAGCACGACAGGGGCCACAGATACGCAGTATTTT.

This rearrangement joins TRBV28 to TRBJ2-6, with 7 bases that match TRBD1. CDR1 and CDR2 (germline): MDHEN, SYDVKM. The CDR3 totals 15 residues. V gave up 7 bases and J gave up 0 bases; unmatched junction bases: 3. CDR3 sequence (DNA): TGTGCCAGCAAGTACAGGGGCTCTGGGGCCAACGTCCTGACTTTC. Translation: CASKYRGSGANVLTF.

V and J are TRBV19 and TRBJ2-2, with D perhaps assigned TRBD1 or TRBD2 (5 bases each). This CDR3 has 16 amino acids. Germline assignment: CDR1 LNHDA and CDR2 SQIVND (reference sequence). V was clipped by 6 bases and J by 0 bases, with 14 bases between them. CDR3 sequence reads: CASSSWGRTNTGELFF. CDR3 coding DNA: TGTGCCAGTAGCTCCTGGGGACGTACGAACACCGGGGAGCTGTTTTTT.

The chain carries TRBV28 and TRBJ2-1; no clear D gene. Per germline, CDR1 MDHEN and CDR2 SYDVKM. V was pared by 4 bases and J by 11 bases, with 21 bases between. This CDR3 spans 15 amino acids. The CDR3 region has the DNA TGTGCCAGCAGTTCGGGCCCCGCATATACAATGAAGCAGTTCTTC. Its translation: CASSSGPAYTMKQFF.

The gene calls are TRBV21-1 and TRBJ1-2. TRBV21-1 is flagged as a pseudogene. The length of the CDR3 is 15 residues. CDR3 bases: TGTGCCAGCAGCAAAGTGGGCGGGACATCCTATGGCTACACCTTC. It encodes CASSKVGGTSYGYTF.

The chain has TRBV9 and TRBJ2-2; D is uncertain. V gave up 0 bases and J gave up 1 base, with 4 bases separating them. Germline V gene sequence: CDR1 SGDLS, CDR2 YYNGEE. This CDR3 contains 14 residues. The CDR3 nucleotides are TGTGCCAGCAGCGTAGATCAGAACACCGGGGAGCTGTTTTTT. It encodes CASSVDQNTGELFF. The entire variable domain, with the rest obtained from reference TRBV9 and TRBJ2-2, is as follows: DSGVTQTPKHLITATGQRVTLRCSPRSGDLSVYWYQQSLDQGLQFLIQYYNGEERAKGNILERFSAQQFPDLHSELNLSSLELGDSALYFCASSVDQNTGELFFGEGSRLTVL.

The rearrangement joins TRBV15 to TRBJ1-5; the D gene is possibly TRBD1 (6 bases). CDR1 and CDR2 (germline): LNHNV, YYDKDF (reference sequence). Trimming shortened V by 3 bases and J by 3 bases, and 12 bases separated the two germline ends. The CDR3 extends over 15 amino acids. CDR3 nucleotide sequence: TGTGCCACCAGCAGGGACACAGGGTACAATCAGCCCCAGCATTTT. The encoded protein is CATSRDTGYNQPQHF.

The genes are TRBV19 and TRBJ2-7, with D tentatively TRBD1 or TRBD2 (6 bases each). CDR1 and CDR2 from the germline V gene are LNHDA and SQIVND (reference sequence). Trimming shortened V by 8 bases and J by 3 bases, and 17 bases separated the two germline ends. The CDR3 is 14 amino acids. The CDR3 sequence: CASREGEAFYEQYF. Here the CDR3 DNA reads TGTGCCAGTCGCGAGGGGGAGGCCTTCTACGAGCAGTACTTC. The full variable domain, in which reference TRBV19 and TRBJ2-7 provide the parts outside the CDR3, is DGGITQSPKYLFRKEGQNVTLSCEQNLNHDAMYWYRQDPGQGLRLIYYSQIVNDFQKGDIAEGYSVSREKKESFPLTVTSAQKNPTAFYLCASREGEAFYEQYFGPGTRLTVT.